This entry concerns a single TCR beta chain. Its antigen is undetermined. The sample comes from a study of graft-versus-host responses after intestinal transplantation. Overall study: Induction with anti-thymocyte globulin, then tacrolimus and steroids for about 3 years, was given to all recipients. General study findings and limits: In recipient marrow, GvH clones were found, and some appeared first in ileum or blood. Allografts carried high graft-versus-host to host-versus-graft clonal ratios in patients having graft-donor T cell macrochimerism.

Using immunoSEQ multiplex PCR, the repertoire was profiled, and TCRdb retains in-frame clones only, with some absent. Seen here are around 99,000 clones, 93% observed once, and the top ten hold 1.5% to 2%. Germline loops: CDR1 GTSNPN, CDR2 SVGIG (reference sequence). Trimming removed 2 bases from V and 7 bases from J; junction bases left unmatched: 9. The CDR3 covers 14 residues. This TCR was recovered from a human donor who received an intestinal transplant. The sample in question was unstimulated CD8+ T cells sorted from spleen or lymph node cells, obtained before intestinal transplant. The rearrangement uses TRBV30 and TRBJ2-7, with 9 bases aligning to TRBD1. CDR3 protein: CAWSPGQGLLEQYF. The CDR3 coding sequence is TGTGCCTGGAGTCCGGGACAGGGCCTTCTGGAGCAGTACTTC.